This passage covers 32 T cell receptor beta chains from one sample sequenced in a study of blood T cell repertoires in COVID-19 (dated by TCRdb to 2019 to 2021). Libraries were prepared through the immunoSEQ multiplex PCR assay. Held by TCRdb, this immuneACCESS table contains in-frame sequences only and omits some clones. Under half of the omission traces to an unresolved V gene where checked; the cause of the rest is unknown. This sample comprises approximately 290,000 clones, about nine tenths of them detected only once. The top ten hold approximately 10% of the sample. The sample was peripheral blood. These receptors were collected from a woman between 25 and 40 years old with COVID-19, enrolled during active disease.

V and J are TRBV6-5 and TRBJ1-2; D unclear. Deletions cut 5 bases from V and 13 bases from J, with 20 bases between. The CDR3 contains 13 residues. Germline CDR1 and CDR2: MNHEY and SVGAGI. The CDR3 coding sequence is TGTGCCAGCAGTCCCACCCCCAGGCGACCGACCACCTTC. It yields the protein CASSPTPRRPTTF.

Only one count was recorded for this clone. The gene calls are TRBV18 and TRBJ1-1; D is unclear. Germline CDR1 and CDR2: KGHSH and LQKENI. V lost 3 bases and J lost 0, with 5 bases in between. CDR3 size: 13 residues. The chain's CDR3 is CASSPALNTEAFF. DNA of the CDR3: TGTGCCAGCTCACCTGCGCTGAACACTGAAGCTTTCTTT. Together with reference TRBV18 and TRBJ1-1, the CDR3 gives the full variable domain: NAGVMQNPRHLVRRRGQEARLRCSPMKGHSHVYWYRQLPEEGLKFMVYLQKENIIDESGMPKERFSAEFPKEGPSILRIQQVVRGDSAAYFCASSPALNTEAFFGQGTRLTVV.

The CDR3 coding sequence is TGTGCCAGCAGTGTCCGAGAACGGACACACCTCGAGAGAGAGCAGTACTTC. Protein sequence: CASSVRERTHLEREQYF. The V and J genes are TRBV28 and TRBJ2-7; D might be TRBD1 (5 bases). Germline CDR1 MDHEN, CDR2 SYDVKM. The ends were cut back, 5 bases at V and 7 bases at J, with 27 bases in the middle. The CDR3 totals 17 residues.

The chain uses TRBV7-9 and TRBJ1-1, with D unresolved. V shed 2 bases and J shed 0 bases, with 10 bases lying between them. The germline V gene encodes CDR1 SEHNR and CDR2 FQNEAQ (reference sequence). CDR3 size: 15 residues. The CDR3: CASSLFRYMNTEAFF. The CDR3 DNA reads as TGTGCCAGCAGCTTATTCAGGTACATGAACACTGAAGCTTTCTTT. The full variable domain, rest sourced from reference TRBV7-9 and TRBJ1-1, is DTGVSQNPRHKITKRGQNVTFRCDPISEHNRLYWYRQTLGQGPEFLTYFQNEAQLEKSRLLSDRFSAERPKGSFSTLEIQRTEQGDSAMYLCASSLFRYMNTEAFFGQGTRLTVV.

This clone was counted ten times or more. The CDR3 bases are TGTGCCAGCAGTGGTTGGTCGGCGCAGGGAAACTATGGCTACACCTTC. This gives the protein CASSGWSAQGNYGYTF. This chain joins TRBV2 and TRBJ1-2, with D perhaps matching TRBD1 (5 bases). The V and J ends lost 4 bases and 2 bases respectively, with 17 bases between them. This CDR3 has 16 amino acids. Germline V gene data show CDR1 as SNHLY and CDR2 as FYNNEI.

The V and J genes are TRBV3-1 (or the pseudogene TRBV3-2) and TRBJ2-1; D is possibly TRBD2 (5 bases). CDR3 length: 17 residues. The germline V gene encodes CDR1 LGHDT and CDR2 YNNKEL (reference sequence). V was clipped by 5 bases and J by 0 bases, with 17 bases between them. As DNA, the CDR3 is TGTGCCAGCAGCTCGAAGAGGAGGTCATTCTCCTACAATGAGCAGTTCTTC. Translating it yields CASSSKRRSFSYNEQFF.

This clone was observed many times. This sequence joins TRBV30 and TRBJ1-3; D perhaps matches TRBD1 (6 bases). The CDR3 sequence is 16 residues long. V was pared by 3 bases and J by 2 bases, with 17 bases between. Germline V gene sequence: CDR1 GTSNPN, CDR2 SVGIG (reference sequence). As DNA, the CDR3 is TGTGCCTGGAGATTCGAACAGGGCCTACCTGGAAACACCATATATTTT. Translated, it gives CAWRFEQGLPGNTIYF.

The V gene is TRBV20-1, the J gene TRBJ1-1; TRBD1 matches 7 bases. The V gene's germline CDR1 is DFQATT and CDR2 SNEGSKA (reference sequence). V shed 4 bases and J 5 bases; nucleotides not matched to a gene: 7. CDR3 length: 13 amino acids. The CDR3 DNA reads TGCAGTGCTAATGAGGGGGCAGGGACTGAAGCTTTCTTT. This gives the protein CSANEGAGTEAFF.

A few counts support this clone. This sequence joins TRBV24-1 and TRBJ1-2; no definite D call. The germline V and J ends were trimmed by 4 bases and 6 bases, with 17 bases remaining between them. Per the germline V gene, CDR1 is KGHDR and CDR2 is SFDVKD. The CDR3 has 15 residues. The CDR3 bases are TGTGCCACCAGTGACGGGGTTGGGGAAAAAAATGGCTACACCTTC. The encoded protein is CATSDGVGEKNGYTF.

The rearrangement links TRBV5-4 to TRBJ1-2; possibly TRBD1 for D (5 bases). Germline CDR1 reads SGHNT; CDR2 reads YYREEE (reference sequence). This CDR3 spans 16 amino acids. The V end was cut by 3 bases, the J end by 2 bases, with 17 bases between. The CDR3 DNA reads TGTGCCAGCAGCTCTCGGACACTTAGCCCAAACTATGGCTACACCTTC. Translating it yields CASSSRTLSPNYGYTF.

The genes are TRBV6-1 and TRBJ1-2; 10 bases align to TRBD1. The J segment lost 5 bases and the V segment lost 3 bases, leaving 6 bases of the junction unmatched. The germline gives CDR1 MNHNS, CDR2 SASEGT. CDR3 length: 15 residues. CDR3 coding DNA: TGTGCCAGCAGTGAGTCCGGGACAGGGGTTTATGGCTACACCTTC. This translates into CASSESGTGVYGYTF.

The chain is built from TRBV18 and TRBJ2-7, with a weak D call TRBD2 (6 bases). The V end was cut by 8 bases, the J end by 1 base, with 18 bases between. There are 15 residues in the CDR3. CDR1 is KGHSH, CDR2 LQKENI, per germline. CDR3: CASAGSRGASYEQYF. The CDR3 DNA follows: TGTGCCAGCGCCGGCTCGCGGGGAGCATCCTACGAGCAGTACTTC.

The gene calls are TRBV21-1 and TRBJ2-5; TRBD2 is taken as the D call from the table, unchecked against the DNA. TRBV21-1 is designated a pseudogene. The length of the CDR3 is 13 residues. The CDR3 is CASSKARGETQYF. The CDR3 nucleotides are TGTGCCAGCAGCAAAGCGCGGGGGGAGACCCAGTACTTC.

This clone was counted between two and nine times. The V gene is TRBV29-1, the J gene TRBJ1-2; 8 bases map to TRBD1. There are 18 residues in the CDR3. Germline V CDR1 and CDR2: SQVTM, ANQGSEA. The junction had 17 bases not matched to a gene; V was cut back by 0 bases and J by 5 bases. The CDR3 reads CSVEDEGFGDRRKYGYTF. CDR3 nucleotides: TGCAGCGTTGAAGATGAAGGGTTTGGGGACAGGCGGAAGTATGGCTACACCTTC. Supplemented by reference TRBV29-1 and TRBJ1-2, the full variable domain reads SAVISQKPSRDICQRGTSLTIQCQVDSQVTMMFWYRQQPGQSLTLIATANQGSEATYESGFVIDKFPISRPNLTFSTLTVSNMSPEDSSIYLCSVEDEGFGDRRKYGYTFGSGTRLTVV.

This clone was detected a few times. This chain links TRBV24-1 with TRBJ1-6; no clear D. The V gene lost 3 bases and the J gene lost 7 bases, with 9 bases spanning the gap. Per the germline V gene, CDR1 is KGHDR and CDR2 is SFDVKD. The CDR3 loop spans 14 amino acids. The CDR3 DNA reads as TGTGCCACCAGTGATAAACAGTTAAATTCACCCCTCCACTTT. Translation: CATSDKQLNSPLHF.

The genes are TRBV7-9 and TRBJ2-1, with D unresolved. The V gene's germline CDR1 is SEHNR and CDR2 FQNEAQ (reference sequence). The CDR3 extends over 12 amino acids. Trimming cost V 3 bases and J 4 bases, with 4 bases left between them. The CDR3 DNA reads as TGTGCCAGCAGCTTCCTATACAATGAGCAGTTCTTC. Translated, it gives CASSFLYNEQFF.

V usage is TRBV27 and J usage is TRBJ1-2; no firm D call. This CDR3 spans 13 amino acids. The V and J ends lost 3 bases and 4 bases respectively, with 9 bases between them. Germline CDR1 and CDR2: MNHEY and SMNVEV (reference sequence). The CDR3: CASSFGLSYGYTF. CDR3 in DNA: TGTGCCAGCAGTTTCGGACTATCCTATGGCTACACCTTC.

This clone has just one count. The chain uses TRBV18 and TRBJ2-3, with TRBD2 identical over 10 bases. V lost 8 bases, J lost 2 bases, and 13 bases stayed unmatched. The germline gives CDR1 KGHSH, CDR2 LQKENI. There are 17 residues in the CDR3. The CDR3: CASVRLAGLSPTDTQYF. Written as DNA, the CDR3 is TGTGCCAGCGTTCGACTAGCGGGCCTATCCCCCACAGATACGCAGTATTTT.

This chain joins TRBV6-1 and TRBJ1-2; TRBD1 matches at 12 bases. This CDR3 is 14 amino acids long. With V trimmed by 2 bases and J by 8 bases, 3 bases remained unmatched. Germline CDR1 is MNHNS and CDR2 is SASEGT. The CDR3 coding sequence is TGTGCCAGCAGTGAACCCGGGACAGGGGGCGGCTACACCTTC. Amino acid sequence: CASSEPGTGGGYTF.

V and J are TRBV11-2 and TRBJ2-1; TRBD2 matches at 10 bases. The CDR3 consists of 13 residues. The V and J ends lost 10 bases and 4 bases, in that order; junction bases with no gene match: 4. In germline, CDR1 is SGHAT, CDR2 FQNNGV. CDR3 loop: CATLAGLYNEQFF. The CDR3 DNA reads as TGTGCCACACTAGCGGGGCTGTACAATGAGCAGTTCTTC.

The chain uses TRBV28 and TRBJ1-1; no definite D call. In germline, CDR1 is MDHEN, CDR2 SYDVKM. The CDR3 spans 15 residues. V was pared by 7 bases and J by 4 bases, with 19 bases between. The CDR3 DNA reads TGTGCCAGCACCCTAAGGGTCTTCCGGGGCACTGAAGCTTTCTTT. This encodes CASTLRVFRGTEAFF.

V usage is TRBV6-6 and J usage is TRBJ2-1, with 9 bases aligning to TRBD1. CDR3 length equals 15 residues. V trimming: 6 bases; J trimming: 9 bases; junction bases outside the gene matches: 12. Germline V gene data show CDR1 as MNHNY and CDR2 as SVGAGI (reference sequence). CDR3 nucleotides: TGTGCCAGCAGCTCACCGGGACAGGGAAGGGGTGAGCAGTTCTTC. It encodes CASSSPGQGRGEQFF.

The J gene is TRBJ2-1, the V gene TRBV5-1; D unresolved. The germline CDR1 and CDR2 sequences are SGHRS and YFSETQ. Trimming removed 6 bases from V and 4 bases from J, with 14 bases in between. CDR3 length equals 14 residues. CDR3: CASMEVRGYNEQFF. CDR3 DNA: TGCGCCAGCATGGAAGTTCGAGGATACAATGAGCAGTTCTTC.

V usage is TRBV11-3 and J usage is TRBJ2-1; 7 nucleotides align to TRBD2. Unmatched junction bases numbered 1, after V lost 1 base and J lost 4 bases. Germline V gives CDR1 SGHNT, CDR2 YENEEA. CDR3 size: 14 residues. CDR3 amino acids: CASSLAGGYNEQFF. The CDR3, as DNA: TGTGCCAGCAGCTTAGCGGGGGGTTACAATGAGCAGTTCTTC.

V usage is TRBV28 and J usage is TRBJ2-5, with TRBD1 matching 10 bases. This CDR3 is 14 amino acids long. The V segment lost 8 bases and the J segment 4 bases; nucleotides outside the gene matches: 7. Looked up from germline, CDR1 is MDHEN and CDR2 is SYDVKM. The CDR3 sequence: CASGDRGGGETQYF. The CDR3 DNA is TGTGCCAGCGGGGACAGGGGCGGGGGAGAGACCCAGTACTTC.

The genes are TRBV6-5 and TRBJ2-4, with D perhaps matching TRBD2 (6 bases). From germline, CDR1 is MNHEY and CDR2 SVGAGI. The CDR3 is 14 amino acids. Trimming shortened V by 6 bases and J by 0 bases, and 9 bases separated the two germline ends. The CDR3 nucleotides are TGTGCCAGCAGGGAGGGCCTAGCCAAAAACATTCAGTACTTC. It codes for CASREGLAKNIQYF.

A single count supports this clone. This chain connects TRBV10-1 to TRBJ2-1, with D uncertain. CDR1 is WNHNN, CDR2 SYGVQD, per germline (reference sequence). V was pared by 0 bases and J by 8 bases, with 8 bases between. This CDR3 region has 13 residues. CDR3 region: CASSESPGYEQFF. As DNA, the CDR3 is TGCGCCAGCAGTGAGTCGCCAGGCTATGAGCAGTTCTTC.

The V gene is TRBV28, the J gene TRBJ1-1; no definite D call. Trimming took off 1 base at V and 3 bases at J, with 18 bases between the two ends. The CDR3 covers 17 residues. Germline V lookup: CDR1 MDHEN, CDR2 SYDVKM. The CDR3 DNA reads as TGTGCCAGCAGTTTATCGAGGAGAAAAAAGAAAGACACTGAAGCTTTCTTT. Translated: CASSLSRRKKKDTEAFF.

The chain couples TRBV19 to TRBJ1-5, with D perhaps matching TRBD1 (5 bases). V lost 5 bases and J lost 3, with 11 bases in between. The CDR3 is 14 residues long. Looked up from germline, CDR1 is LNHDA and CDR2 is SQIVND (reference sequence). CDR3 protein: CASSPTGPNQPQHF. The CDR3 region has the DNA TGTGCCAGTAGTCCCACAGGCCCCAATCAGCCCCAGCATTTT.

The chain carries TRBV10-3 and TRBJ2-4; no clear D. The CDR3 sequence is 15 residues long. Deletions cut 4 bases from V and 1 base from J, with 11 bases between. CDR1 and CDR2 from the germline V gene are ENHRY and SYGVKD. DNA of the CDR3: TGTGCCATCAGTGGAAGAGGTGGGGCCAAAAACATTCAGTACTTC. It specifies CAISGRGGAKNIQYF.

The chain links TRBV6-5 to TRBJ1-4; TRBD1 is a possible D gene (5 bases). The V end was cut by 6 bases, the J end by 4 bases, with 12 bases between. CDR3 length equals 14 residues. Germline assignment: CDR1 MNHEY and CDR2 SVGAGI. DNA of the CDR3: TGTGCCAGCAGACCCGACAGTTATAATGAAAAACTGTTTTTT. This sequence encodes CASRPDSYNEKLFF.

V gene TRBV9 combines with J gene TRBJ2-5; TRBD1 matches 9 bases. Germline V gene sequence: CDR1 SGDLS, CDR2 YYNGEE. V lost 3 bases, J lost 7 bases, and 10 bases stayed unmatched. The CDR3 is 15 amino acids. DNA of the CDR3: TGTGCCAGCAGCGAGTTGGACAGGGGAATTGGGACCCAGTACTTC. It is translated as CASSELDRGIGTQYF.